Each of the 20 T cell receptor beta chains below was sequenced from the same sample in a study of blood T cell repertoires in COVID-19. Method: immunoSEQ multiplex PCR; TCRdb's copy keeps in-frame clones and lacks some. The sample consists of about 70,000 clones, over 75% of them appearing once. Sequences were obtained from peripheral blood. These receptors were taken from a human donor in a cohort sampled during active COVID-19.

This chain joins TRBV7-9 and TRBJ1-2; weak D call: TRBD1 (5 bases). Germline CDR1 SEHNR, CDR2 FQNEAQ (reference sequence). The CDR3 is made up of 17 amino acids. The ends were cut back, 0 bases at V and 3 bases at J, with 17 bases in the middle. CDR3 residues: CASSLAQGFGTYYGYTF. The CDR3 DNA follows: TGTGCCAGCAGCTTAGCCCAGGGCTTCGGAACCTACTATGGCTACACCTTC. Combining the CDR3 with reference TRBV7-9 and TRBJ1-2 gives the whole variable domain DTGVSQNPRHKITKRGQNVTFRCDPISEHNRLYWYRQTLGQGPEFLTYFQNEAQLEKSRLLSDRFSAERPKGSFSTLEIQRTEQGDSAMYLCASSLAQGFGTYYGYTFGSGTRLTVV.

The count of this clone is one. The rearrangement links TRBV2 to TRBJ1-5, with 7 nucleotides matching TRBD1. Germline trimming cut 4 bases from V and 0 bases from J; bases unmatched to any gene: 3. The CDR3 spans 15 residues. Germline CDR1 SNHLY, CDR2 FYNNEI. The DNA of the CDR3 is TGTGCCAGCAGTGGGACAGGCTATAGCAATCAGCCCCAGCATTTT. Its translation is CASSGTGYSNQPQHF.

The V and J genes are TRBV7-2 and TRBJ2-5; 9 bases line up with TRBD2. Germline loops: CDR1 SGHTA, CDR2 FQGNSA. There are 14 residues in the CDR3. J was trimmed by 5 bases and V by 7 bases; bases with no gene match: 8. The CDR3 coding sequence is TGTGCCAGCATGCGGGGTGCGGGAGGGGAGACCCAGTACTTC. Encoded protein: CASMRGAGGETQYF.

V gene TRBV28 combines with J gene TRBJ1-5; 7 nucleotides agree with TRBD1. The J segment lost 5 bases and the V segment lost 0 bases, leaving 7 bases of the junction unmatched. The V gene's germline CDR1 is MDHEN and CDR2 SYDVKM. The CDR3 spans 16 residues. CDR3: CASSLWTLQGHQPQHF. CDR3 coding DNA: TGTGCCAGCAGTTTATGGACATTACAGGGGCATCAGCCCCAGCATTTT. The variable domain in full, with the rest retrieved from reference TRBV28 and TRBJ1-5, is DVKVTQSSRYLVKRTGEKVFLECVQDMDHENMFWYRQDPGLGLRLIYFSYDVKMKEKGDIPEGYSVSREKKERFSLILESASTNQTSMYLCASSLWTLQGHQPQHFGDGTRLSIL.

This clone was recorded a few times. The chain employs TRBV30 and TRBJ1-1; the D gene is possibly TRBD1 (5 bases). Germline V gives CDR1 GTSNPN, CDR2 SVGIG (reference sequence). V was trimmed by 0 bases and J by 0 bases, leaving 8 bases between them. The CDR3 contains 14 residues. The DNA of the CDR3 is TGTGCCTGGAGTGTAAGCAGGGTGAACACTGAAGCTTTCTTT. Translating gives CAWSVSRVNTEAFF. The complete variable domain, with remaining parts taken from reference TRBV30 and TRBJ1-1, reads SQTIHQWPATLVQPVGSPLSLECTVEGTSNPNLYWYRQAAGRGLQLLFYSVGIGQISSEVPQNLSASRPQDRQFILSSKKLLLSDSGFYLCAWSVSRVNTEAFFGQGTRLTVV.

This clone was seen only once. V gene TRBV28 combines with J gene TRBJ2-6; D unresolved. Trimming removed 2 bases from V and 0 bases from J, with 5 bases in between. Per germline, CDR1 MDHEN and CDR2 SYDVKM. CDR3 size: 15 residues. DNA for the CDR3: TGTGCCAGCAGTTTAGGCCTCTCTGGGGCCAACGTCCTGACTTTC. Protein sequence: CASSLGLSGANVLTF.

This clone was detected once. The genes are TRBV7-9 and TRBJ2-3; 10 positions match TRBD2. From germline, CDR1 is SEHNR and CDR2 FQNEAQ (reference sequence). The V segment lost 5 bases and the J segment 2 bases; nucleotides outside the gene matches: 10. The CDR3 sequence is 17 residues long. CDR3 sequence: CASSRLPAGGNTDTQYF. In nucleotides, the CDR3 is TGTGCCAGCAGCCGCCTCCCAGCGGGAGGGAACACAGATACGCAGTATTTT.

J is TRBJ1-2 and V is TRBV5-4; D ambiguous. There are 13 residues in the CDR3. V was trimmed by 1 base and J by 0 bases, leaving 4 bases between them. CDR1 and CDR2 (germline): SGHNT, YYREEE (reference sequence). For the CDR3, the DNA is TGTGCCAGCAGCTTGACTGCTAACTATGGCTACACCTTC. This translates into CASSLTANYGYTF.

This clone was detected only once. This chain links TRBV2 with TRBJ2-7; 12 bases align to TRBD1. Losses at the gene ends were 6 bases for V and 0 bases for J; bases not matched to a gene: 3. Germline CDR1 SNHLY, CDR2 FYNNEI. The CDR3 totals 15 residues. CDR3 nucleotide sequence: TGTGCCAGCAGGAGGGACAGGGGGCACTCCTACGAGCAGTACTTC. It encodes CASRRDRGHSYEQYF.

CDR3 sequence: CASSGRTGQSNEQFF. CDR3 bases: TGCGCCAGCAGCGGGAGGACCGGGCAAAGCAATGAGCAGTTCTTC. The genes are TRBV5-1 and TRBJ2-1, with D maybe TRBD2 (6 bases). CDR1 and CDR2 from the germline V gene are SGHRS and YFSETQ. Trimming shortened V by 4 bases and J by 6 bases, and 17 bases separated the two germline ends. This CDR3 is 15 amino acids long.

This sequence joins TRBV6-2 or TRBV6-3 and TRBJ2-1, with 11 nucleotides matching TRBD2. Trimming removed 5 bases from V and 6 bases from J; junction bases left unmatched: 6. Per the germline V gene, CDR1 is MNHEY and CDR2 is SVGEGT. This CDR3 contains 15 residues. The CDR3 here is CASSALAGESNEQFF. In nucleotides, the CDR3 is TGTGCCAGCAGTGCACTAGCGGGAGAGAGCAATGAGCAGTTCTTC.

V gene TRBV7-6 combines with J gene TRBJ2-2; 10 bases agree with TRBD2. The germline V gene encodes CDR1 SGHVS and CDR2 FNYEAQ. J gave up 0 bases and V 6 bases, and 10 bases lay outside the gene matches. The CDR3 is made up of 18 amino acids. Here the CDR3 reads CASSLGLLAGANTGELFF. In DNA form, the CDR3 reads TGTGCCAGCAGTCTGGGTTTGCTAGCGGGAGCGAACACCGGGGAGCTGTTTTTT.

V usage is TRBV7-9 and J usage is TRBJ2-4; D perhaps matches TRBD2 (5 bases). V was trimmed by 1 base and J by 8 bases, leaving 9 bases between them. The CDR3 consists of 13 residues. Germline CDR1 is SEHNR and CDR2 is FQNEAQ (reference sequence). CDR3 loop: CASSLDGVDIQYF. The DNA for the CDR3 is TGTGCCAGCAGCTTAGACGGGGTGGACATTCAGTACTTC. The full variable domain, completed using reference TRBV7-9 and TRBJ2-4, is DTGVSQNPRHKITKRGQNVTFRCDPISEHNRLYWYRQTLGQGPEFLTYFQNEAQLEKSRLLSDRFSAERPKGSFSTLEIQRTEQGDSAMYLCASSLDGVDIQYFGAGTRLSVL.

The CDR3, as DNA: TGTGCCAGCAGTCTCGGGGGGCAGGACACCGGGGAGCTGTTTTTT. Its translation: CASSLGGQDTGELFF. The chain has TRBV28 and TRBJ2-2, with TRBD2 as a possible D gene (7 bases). Trimming took off 5 bases at V and 3 bases at J, with 13 bases between the two ends. Germline assignment: CDR1 MDHEN and CDR2 SYDVKM. This CDR3 contains 15 residues.

The rearrangement uses TRBV12-3 or TRBV12-4 and TRBJ1-1, with D uncertain. V was clipped by 5 bases and J by 6 bases, with 10 bases between them. The CDR3 loop spans 12 amino acids. The CDR3 sequence: CASSRPTAEAFF. CDR3 in DNA: TGTGCCAGCAGTAGACCTACAGCTGAAGCTTTCTTT.

This clone was observed a single time. The chain has TRBV5-1 and TRBJ2-7; 8 positions match TRBD1. The CDR3 contains 15 residues. Germline CDR1 is SGHRS and CDR2 is YFSETQ. The J segment lost 3 bases and the V segment lost 4 bases, leaving 9 bases of the junction unmatched. The CDR3 DNA reads as TGCGCCAGCAGCACCCCGACAGGGGAGCGCTACGAGCAGTACTTC. This sequence encodes CASSTPTGERYEQYF.

This chain connects TRBV5-4 to TRBJ1-1; D possibly corresponds to TRBD1 (5 bases). The CDR3 covers 14 residues. Trimming took 4 bases from V and 3 from J, leaving 13 bases between them. Germline-derived CDR1 and CDR2 are SGHNT and YYREEE (reference sequence). CDR3 loop: CASSRGSGDTEAFF. The CDR3 bases are TGTGCCAGCAGCCGAGGGTCGGGGGACACTGAAGCTTTCTTT.

This chain links TRBV6-5 with TRBJ1-1; no clear D gene. Germline-derived CDR1 and CDR2 are MNHEY and SVGAGI. CDR3 length: 13 amino acids. The germline V and J ends were trimmed by 1 base and 6 bases, with 9 bases remaining between them. The CDR3, as DNA: TGTGCCAGCAGTTACTTCAGGTATTCTGAAGCTTTCTTT. It specifies CASSYFRYSEAFF.

V gene TRBV6-5 combines with J gene TRBJ1-2; D is ambiguous. CDR1 is MNHEY, CDR2 SVGAGI, per germline. The CDR3 contains 12 residues. The ends were cut back, 4 bases at V and 3 bases at J, with 6 bases in the middle. CDR3 DNA sequence: TGTGCCAGCAGTTTCGACTACTATGGCTACACCTTC. It encodes CASSFDYYGYTF.

This clone occurred once. The chain has TRBV29-1 and TRBJ2-7; D is possibly TRBD1 (7 bases). CDR1 is SQVTM and CDR2 is ANQGSEA in the germline V gene. Trimming took 4 bases from V and 6 from J, leaving 16 bases between them. The CDR3 spans 13 residues. The CDR3: CSVALGRGAEQYF. The CDR3 nucleotides are TGCAGCGTTGCACTCGGCAGGGGGGCCGAGCAGTACTTC.